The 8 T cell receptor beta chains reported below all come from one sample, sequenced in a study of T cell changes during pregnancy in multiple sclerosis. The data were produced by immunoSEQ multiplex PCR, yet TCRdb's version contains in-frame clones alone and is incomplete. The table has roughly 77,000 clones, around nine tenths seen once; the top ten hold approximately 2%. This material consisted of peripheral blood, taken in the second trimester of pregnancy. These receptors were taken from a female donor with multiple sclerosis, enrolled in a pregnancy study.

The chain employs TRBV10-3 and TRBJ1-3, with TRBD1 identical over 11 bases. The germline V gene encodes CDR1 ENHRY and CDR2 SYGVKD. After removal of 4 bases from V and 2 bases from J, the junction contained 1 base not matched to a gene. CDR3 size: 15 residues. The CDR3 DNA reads TGTGCCATCAGTGGGACAGGGGGCACTGGAAACACCATATATTTT. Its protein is CAISGTGGTGNTIYF.

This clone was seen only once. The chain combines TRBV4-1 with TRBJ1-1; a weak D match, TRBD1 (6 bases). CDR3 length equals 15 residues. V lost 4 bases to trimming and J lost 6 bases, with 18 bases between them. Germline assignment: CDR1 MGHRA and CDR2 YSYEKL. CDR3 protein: CASSLQEQGRAEAFF. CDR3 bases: TGCGCCAGCAGCCTACAAGAACAGGGACGCGCTGAAGCTTTCTTT.

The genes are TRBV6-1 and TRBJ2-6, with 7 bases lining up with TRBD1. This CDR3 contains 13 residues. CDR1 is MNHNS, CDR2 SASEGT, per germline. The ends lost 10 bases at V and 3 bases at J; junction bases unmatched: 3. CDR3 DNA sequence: TGTGCCACTGACAGGGATGGGGCCAACGTCCTGACTTTC. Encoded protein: CATDRDGANVLTF.

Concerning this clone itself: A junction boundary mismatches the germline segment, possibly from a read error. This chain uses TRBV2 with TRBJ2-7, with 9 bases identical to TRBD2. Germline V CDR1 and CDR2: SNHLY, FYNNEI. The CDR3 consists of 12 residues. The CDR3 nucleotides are TGTGCCAGCATCCTCATCCCAGGACTAGCGACCTTC. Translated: CASILIPGLATF.

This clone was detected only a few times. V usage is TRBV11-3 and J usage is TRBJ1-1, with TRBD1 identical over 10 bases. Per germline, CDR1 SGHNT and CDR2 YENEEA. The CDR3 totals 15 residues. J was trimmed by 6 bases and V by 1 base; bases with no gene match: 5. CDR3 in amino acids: CASSLGGTGAPEAFF. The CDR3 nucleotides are TGTGCCAGCAGCTTAGGTGGGACAGGGGCCCCTGAAGCTTTCTTT.

The CDR3 reads CAIRGTGNEASYGYTF. The CDR3 DNA is TGTGCCATCAGGGGGACAGGGAATGAGGCTAGCTATGGCTACACCTTC. This chain connects TRBV10-3 to TRBJ1-2, with 9 bases lining up with TRBD1. Germline CDR1 ENHRY, CDR2 SYGVKD. Losses at the gene ends were 6 bases for V and 4 bases for J; bases not matched to a gene: 12. The CDR3 has 16 amino acids.

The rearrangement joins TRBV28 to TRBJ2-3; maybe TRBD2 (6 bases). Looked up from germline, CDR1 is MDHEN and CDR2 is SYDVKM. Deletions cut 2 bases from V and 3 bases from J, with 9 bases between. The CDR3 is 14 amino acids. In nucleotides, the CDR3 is TGTGCCAGCAGTTTACCCGGGACTACAGATACGCAGTATTTT. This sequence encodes CASSLPGTTDTQYF.

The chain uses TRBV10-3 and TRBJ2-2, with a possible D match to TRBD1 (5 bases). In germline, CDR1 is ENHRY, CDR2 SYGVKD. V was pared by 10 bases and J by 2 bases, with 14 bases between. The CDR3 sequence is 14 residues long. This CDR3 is CANNDSRNTGELFF. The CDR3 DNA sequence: TGTGCCAACAACGACAGCCGAAACACCGGGGAGCTGTTTTTT.